The rows below give T cell receptor beta chains drawn from one sample of a study of T cells in Graves' hyperthyroidism and ophthalmopathy. MiXCR, applied by TCRdb to the multiplex PCR reads, yields one record per CDR3 protein. The repertoire holds hundreds of thousands of distinct CDR3 sequences, with roughly 13% as singletons. The source material was blood. The receptors stem from a young woman with Graves' hyperthyroidism that later progressed to Graves' ophthalmopathy. CDR3s include the opening cysteine and the closing phenylalanine or tryptophan. Each record gives: V gene, clone size, D gene, J gene, CDR3 DNA, CDR3 protein. A D gene is named only where the DNA matches it firmly. Rows may omit the clone size; those that give it use once, few, many or a size class.

TRBV14	many	TRBD1	TRBJ1-1	TGTGCCAGCAGCCAAGGGACAGGGGGGACTGAAGCTTTCTTT	CASSQGTGGTEAFF
TRBV18	few	-	TRBJ1-2	TGTGCCAGCTCACCACCGACGGAAGGTTATGGCTACACCTTC	CASSPPTEGYGYTF
TRBV9	few	-	TRBJ2-1	TGTGCCAGCAGCGTAGGGACAACCTCCTCTAGTGAGCAGTTCTTC	CASSVGTTSSSEQFF
TRBV18	many	-	TRBJ2-1	TGTGCCAGCTCACCACGGGAACTAGACGGGGGTGAGCAGTTCTTC	CASSPRELDGGEQFF
TRBV7-3	many	-	TRBJ2-1	TGTGCCAGCAGTACACAGGAGGAGGAAGACAATGAGCAGTTCTTC	CASSTQEEEDNEQFF
TRBV28	few	-	TRBJ2-3	TGTGCCAGCAGTTTTAAGGGGCTTTTCACAGATACGCAGTATTTT	CASSFKGLFTDTQYF
TRBV6-1	many	-	TRBJ1-2	TGTGCCAGCAGGGAAGGGGGAAACTATGGCTACACCTTC	CASREGGNYGYTF
TRBV30	many	-	TRBJ1-1	TGTGCCTGGAGTGGGCAGGCCACTGAAGCTTTCTTT	CAWSGQATEAFF
TRBV11-2	many	-	TRBJ1-1	TGTGCCAGCAGTATAGACAGTAACACTGAAGCTTTCTTT	CASSIDSNTEAFF
TRBV3-1	few	-	TRBJ1-6	TGTGCCAGCAGCCAAGGGACCCAGGGTTCGGCCCTCCACTTT	CASSQGTQGSALHF
TRBV27	many	-	TRBJ1-1	TGTGCCAGCAGTCCGTATAAAGCGGCGGGAACTGAAGCTTTCTTT	CASSPYKAAGTEAFF
TRBV7-9	few	-	TRBJ2-5	TGTGCCAGCAGCTTAGAAGGGGGGACCCAGTACTTC	CASSLEGGTQYF
TRBV12-3/TRBV12-4	many	-	TRBJ1-4	TGTGCCAGCAGTTTTCCCGAAGGTGAAAAACTGTTTTTT	CASSFPEGEKLFF
TRBV28	many	-	TRBJ2-7	TGTGCCAGCAGTTTCCTATCAAGCTACGAGCAGTACTTC	CASSFLSSYEQYF
TRBV7-2	many	-	TRBJ1-3	TGTGCCAGCAGCTTAGCGGGGAACCGACCGCGGGTATTTGGAAACACCATATATTTT	CASSLAGNRPRVFGNTIYF
TRBV5-1	many	TRBD2	TRBJ2-7	TGCGCCAGCAGCCCCCGACTAGCGGGAGGCTCCTACGAGCAGTACTTC	CASSPRLAGGSYEQYF
TRBV29-1	few	-	TRBJ2-3	TGCAGCGTCAGGGGTCCAACTAGCACAGATACGCAGTATTTT	CSVRGPTSTDTQYF
TRBV14	many	-	TRBJ2-3	TGTGCCAGCAGCCATTCAGATACGCAGTATTTT	CASSHSDTQYF
TRBV19	-	-	TRBJ1-5	TGTGCCAGTAGTATAGTCGGATTCAATCAGCCCCAGCATTTT	CASSIVGFNQPQHF
TRBV9	-	TRBD2	TRBJ2-1	TGTGCCAGCAGCGTAGATCCTGGGGGACTAGCGTCCTACAATGAGCAGTTCTTC	CASSVDPGGLASYNEQFF
TRBV28	many	-	TRBJ1-1	TGTGCCAGCAGTGGCCTTGAAGGTGGACTGGTGGGCGAAGCTTTCTTT	CASSGLEGGLVGEAFF
TRBV6-2/TRBV6-3	-	-	TRBJ2-1	TGTGCCAGCACCCCGGACTTGTACAATGAGCAGTTCTTC	CASTPDLYNEQFF
TRBV6-2/TRBV6-3	few	-	TRBJ2-4	TGTGCCAGCAGTAGACAGGTAGCCAAAAACATTCAGTACTTC	CASSRQVAKNIQYF
TRBV6-2/TRBV6-3	many	-	TRBJ1-1	TGTGCGTCAATGGGCCTCACTGAAGCTTTCTTT	CASMGLTEAFF
TRBV19	-	-	TRBJ2-3	TGTGCCAGTAGTATAGGTGGAACAGATACGCAGGATTTT	CASSIGGTDTQDF
TRBV7-3	-	TRBD2	TRBJ2-7	TGTGCCAGCAGCTCGGACGGACTAGCGGGAGGGCCAGGCGAGCAGTACTTC	CASSSDGLAGGPGEQYF
TRBV2	few	-	TRBJ1-5	TGTGCCAGCAGGGGGGGGGGGATGAGCAATCAGCCCCAGCATTTT	CASRGGGMSNQPQHF
TRBV6-1	-	-	TRBJ1-5	TGTGCCAGCAGGACAGCTCCCAATCAGCCCCAGCATTTT	CASRTAPNQPQHF
TRBV28	many	TRBD1	TRBJ2-7	TGTGCCAGCAACCATTATTGGACAGGGGCTCTTGAGCAGTACTTC	CASNHYWTGALEQYF
TRBV4-1	few	TRBD1	TRBJ2-1	TGCGCCAGCAGACCGCCGGGACAGGGTTTATCGGGAGCGAGGAATGAGCAGTTCTTC	CASRPPGQGLSGARNEQFF
TRBV27	-	-	TRBJ2-7	TGTGCCAGCAGTTCAACGACTGGCAAGAGATACTACGAGCAGTACTTC	CASSSTTGKRYYEQYF
TRBV30	many	-	TRBJ2-7	TGTGCCTGGAGTGCGCGGGGAGGCCGCTCCTACGAGCAGTACTTC	CAWSARGGRSYEQYF
TRBV9	many	-	TRBJ1-1	TGTGCCAGCAGCTCCCGTGGGTTGGACACTGAAGCTTTCTTT	CASSSRGLDTEAFF
TRBV18	-	TRBD1	TRBJ1-4	TGTGCCAGCTCACCATTTGAGTCCCCGGGACAGGGGGGTGAAAAACTGTTTTTT	CASSPFESPGQGGEKLFF
TRBV20-1	many	-	TRBJ2-3	TGCAGTGTCACCCTTCTTAGGAGAGGGAGCACAGATACGCAGTATTTT	CSVTLLRRGSTDTQYF
TRBV19	many	-	TRBJ1-4	TGTGCCATTTCCCGGAGTGGAGGGGTAGGGGAAAAACTGTTTTTT	CAISRSGGVGEKLFF
TRBV9	many	-	TRBJ2-5	TGTGCCAGCAGCGTAGGGGGCTCCATGGAGACCCAGTACTTC	CASSVGGSMETQYF
TRBV27	many	-	TRBJ1-2	TGTGCCAGCAGTTTATCGGAGGGGGGTGGCTACACCTTC	CASSLSEGGGYTF
TRBV27	few	TRBD2	TRBJ2-7	TGTGCCAGCAGTTCGACAGGACTAGCAGGACAAACCTACGAGCAGTACTTC	CASSSTGLAGQTYEQYF
TRBV11-3	many	-	TRBJ1-1	TGTGCCAGCAGCTTTCTCGTTGCGGGGACTGAAGCTTTCTTT	CASSFLVAGTEAFF
TRBV5-1	many	TRBD1	TRBJ2-3	TGCGCCAGCAGCGTCCTTACAGGGGCAGTAGATACGCAGTATTTT	CASSVLTGAVDTQYF
TRBV2	many	-	TRBJ2-2	TGTGCCAGCAGTTTACAGGATTTAGTGCCCGGGGAGCTGTTTTTT	CASSLQDLVPGELFF
TRBV7-6	many	-	TRBJ2-1	TGTGCCAGCAGCTCTCTGACTAGCTCCTACAATGAGCAGTTCTTC	CASSSLTSSYNEQFF
TRBV29-1	many	-	TRBJ2-1	TGCAGCGTTGGGACTCTACCTGGGAGCTCCTACAATGAGCAGTTCTTC	CSVGTLPGSSYNEQFF
TRBV20-1	-	TRBD2	TRBJ2-1	TGCAGTGCTAGGGACGGGACTAGCGGGAGTTATGAGCAGTTCTTC	CSARDGTSGSYEQFF
TRBV6-1	-	-	TRBJ2-5	TGTGCCAGCAGTTCGCTGACCGGGAGCCGGGAGACCCAGTACTTC	CASSSLTGSRETQYF
TRBV25-1	-	-	TRBJ2-7	TGTGCCAGCAGTGAGTCCGACTTCAAGAGCGTCTACGAGCAGTACTTC	CASSESDFKSVYEQYF
TRBV28	many	-	TRBJ2-6	TGTGCCAGCAGTATAACAGGGACTGGGGCCAACGTCCTGACTTTC	CASSITGTGANVLTF
TRBV27	many	-	TRBJ2-6	TGTGCCAGCAGTTTATCGGCCGGACGGGTTTCTCCTGGGGCCAACGTCCTGACTTTC	CASSLSAGRVSPGANVLTF
TRBV27	-	TRBD2	TRBJ2-5	TGTGCCAGCAGCCGTTACGCGGGAGGGCCGCGGCCGAGCGAGACCCAGTACTTC	CASSRYAGGPRPSETQYF
TRBV7-9	-	-	TRBJ2-1	TGTGCCAGCAGCTTAAAACTAGCCTACTACAATGAGCAGTTCTTC	CASSLKLAYYNEQFF
TRBV14	few	TRBD1	TRBJ2-7	TGTGCCAGCAGCGAAGACAGGGGCCCTTACGAGCAGTACTTC	CASSEDRGPYEQYF
TRBV5-6	-	-	TRBJ2-4	TGTGCCAGCAGCTTGGGAAAGGTCCCCTATCAGTACTTC	CASSLGKVPYQYF
TRBV7-2	many	-	TRBJ1-2	TGTGCCAGCAGCTTACGGGGAAATGGCTACACCTTC	CASSLRGNGYTF
TRBV18	-	TRBD1	TRBJ1-4	TGTGCCAGCTCACTAAACCGGGACCAGGGGGATGAAAAACTGTTTTTT	CASSLNRDQGDEKLFF
TRBV19	many	TRBD1	TRBJ1-2	TGTGCCAGTAGTTCCCTCGGGACAGGGGTGTATGGCTACACCTTC	CASSSLGTGVYGYTF
TRBV7-2	many	-	TRBJ1-3	TGTGCCAGCAGCCCAACAGGCGACACCATATATTTT	CASSPTGDTIYF
TRBV14	many	-	TRBJ1-4	TGTGCCAGCAGCCAACTTCAGACTGATGAAAAACTGTTTTTT	CASSQLQTDEKLFF
TRBV7-8	-	-	TRBJ2-4	TGTGCCAGCAGCTTAGGGGCCCCGGGAACTCGAAACCCGATAGCCAAAAACATTCAGTACTTC	CASSLGAPGTRNPIAKNIQYF
TRBV24-1	many	-	TRBJ2-3	TGTGCCACCAGTGATCTCGGGACGGCGGGTGCAGATACGCAGTATTTT	CATSDLGTAGADTQYF